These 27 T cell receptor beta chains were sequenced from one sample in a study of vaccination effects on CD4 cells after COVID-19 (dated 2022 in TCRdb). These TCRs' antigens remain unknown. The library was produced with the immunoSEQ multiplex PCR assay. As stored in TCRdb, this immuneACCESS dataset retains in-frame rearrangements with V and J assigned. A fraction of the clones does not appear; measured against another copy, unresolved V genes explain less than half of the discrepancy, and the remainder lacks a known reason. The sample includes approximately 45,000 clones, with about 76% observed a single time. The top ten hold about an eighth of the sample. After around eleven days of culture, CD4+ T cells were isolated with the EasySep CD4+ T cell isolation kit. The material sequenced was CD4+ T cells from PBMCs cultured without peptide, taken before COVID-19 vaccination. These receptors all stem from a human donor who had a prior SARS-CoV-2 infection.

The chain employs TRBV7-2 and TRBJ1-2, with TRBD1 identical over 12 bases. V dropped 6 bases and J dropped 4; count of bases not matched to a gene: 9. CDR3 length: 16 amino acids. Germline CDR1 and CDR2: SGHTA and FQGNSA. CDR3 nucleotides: TGTGCCAGCAGGGTGGGGACAGGGGGCGGGGGCTATGGCTACACCTTC. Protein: CASRVGTGGGGYGYTF.

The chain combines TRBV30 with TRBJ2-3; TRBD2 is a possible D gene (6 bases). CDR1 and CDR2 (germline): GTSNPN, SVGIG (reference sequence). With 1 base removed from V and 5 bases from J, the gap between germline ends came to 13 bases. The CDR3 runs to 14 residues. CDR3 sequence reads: CAWSAGGPGDTQYF. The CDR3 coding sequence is TGTGCCTGGAGTGCAGGAGGGCCCGGAGATACGCAGTATTTT.

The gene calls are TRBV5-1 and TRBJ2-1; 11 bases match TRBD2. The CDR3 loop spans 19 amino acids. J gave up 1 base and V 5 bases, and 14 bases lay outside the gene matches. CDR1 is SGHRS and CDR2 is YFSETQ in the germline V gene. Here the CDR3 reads CASRRIAGGPSRSYNEQFF. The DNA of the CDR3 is TGCGCCAGCAGGAGAATAGCGGGAGGGCCGTCGAGGTCCTACAATGAGCAGTTCTTC.

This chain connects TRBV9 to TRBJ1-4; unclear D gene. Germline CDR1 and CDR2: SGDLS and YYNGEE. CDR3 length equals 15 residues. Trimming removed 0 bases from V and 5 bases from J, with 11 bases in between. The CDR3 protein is CASSVGIATNEKLFF. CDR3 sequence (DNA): TGTGCCAGCAGCGTAGGCATAGCTACAAATGAAAAACTGTTTTTT.

CDR3 region: CASSPRGPYNSPLHF. Here the CDR3 DNA reads TGTGCCAGCTCACCTCGGGGGCCCTATAATTCACCCCTCCACTTT. This sequence joins TRBV18 and TRBJ1-6; a weak D match, TRBD1 (6 bases). The germline V and J ends were trimmed by 3 bases and 2 bases, with 8 bases remaining between them. CDR3 length: 15 amino acids. The germline V gene encodes CDR1 KGHSH and CDR2 LQKENI.

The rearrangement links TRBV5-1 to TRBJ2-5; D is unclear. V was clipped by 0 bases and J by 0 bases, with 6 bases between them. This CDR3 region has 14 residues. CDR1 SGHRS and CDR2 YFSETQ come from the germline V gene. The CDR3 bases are TGCGCCAGCAGCTTGGTAAGCAACCAAGAGACCCAGTACTTC. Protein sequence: CASSLVSNQETQYF.

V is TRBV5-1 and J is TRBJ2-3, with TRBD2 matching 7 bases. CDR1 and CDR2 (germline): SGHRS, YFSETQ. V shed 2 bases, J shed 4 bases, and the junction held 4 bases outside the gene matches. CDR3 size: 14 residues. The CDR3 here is CASSFEGRADTQYF. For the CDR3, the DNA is TGCGCCAGCAGCTTTGAAGGGAGGGCAGATACGCAGTATTTT.

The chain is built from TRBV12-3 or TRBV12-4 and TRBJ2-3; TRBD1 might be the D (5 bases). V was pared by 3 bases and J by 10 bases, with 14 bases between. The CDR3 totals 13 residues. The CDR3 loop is CASSFVRGPAQYF. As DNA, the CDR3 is TGTGCCAGCAGTTTTGTAAGGGGTCCGGCGCAGTATTTT.

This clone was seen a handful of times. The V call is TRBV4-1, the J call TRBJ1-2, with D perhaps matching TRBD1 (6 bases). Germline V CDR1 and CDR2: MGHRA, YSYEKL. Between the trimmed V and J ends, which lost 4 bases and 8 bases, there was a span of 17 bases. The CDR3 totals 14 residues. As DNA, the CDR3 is TGCGCCAGCAGCCTTTCGGACAGACGCCCCGGCTACACCTTC. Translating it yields CASSLSDRRPGYTF.

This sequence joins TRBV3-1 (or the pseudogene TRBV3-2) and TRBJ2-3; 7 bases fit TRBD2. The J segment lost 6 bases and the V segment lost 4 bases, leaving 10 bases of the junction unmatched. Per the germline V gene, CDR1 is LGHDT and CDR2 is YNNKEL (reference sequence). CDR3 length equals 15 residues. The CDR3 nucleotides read TGTGCCAGCAGCCTAAGCGGGATCAGCGTTGATACGCAGTATTTT. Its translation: CASSLSGISVDTQYF.

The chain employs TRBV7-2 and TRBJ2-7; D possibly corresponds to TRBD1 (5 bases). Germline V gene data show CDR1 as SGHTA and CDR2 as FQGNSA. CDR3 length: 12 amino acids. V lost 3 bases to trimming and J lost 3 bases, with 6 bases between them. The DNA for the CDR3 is TGTGCCAGCAGCTTTACAGGCTACGAGCAGTACTTC. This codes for CASSFTGYEQYF.

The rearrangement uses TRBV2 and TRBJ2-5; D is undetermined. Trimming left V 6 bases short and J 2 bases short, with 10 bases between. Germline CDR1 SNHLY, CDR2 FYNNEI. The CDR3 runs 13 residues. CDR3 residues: CASSPRMQETQYF. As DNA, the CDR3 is TGTGCCAGCAGCCCCCGGATGCAAGAGACCCAGTACTTC.

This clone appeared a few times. The CDR3: CASRGELSNTGELFF. The CDR3 bases are TGTGCCAGCAGAGGGGAGCTATCGAACACCGGGGAGCTGTTTTTT. The V and J genes are TRBV28 and TRBJ2-2; D is tentatively TRBD1 or TRBD2 (5 bases each). Trimming stripped 6 bases from V and 0 bases from J, with 11 bases between. The CDR3 length is 15 residues. From germline, CDR1 is MDHEN and CDR2 SYDVKM.

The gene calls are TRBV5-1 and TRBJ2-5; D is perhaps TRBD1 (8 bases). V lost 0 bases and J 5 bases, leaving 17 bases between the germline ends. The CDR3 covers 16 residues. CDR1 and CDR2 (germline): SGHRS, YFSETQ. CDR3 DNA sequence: TGCGCCAGCAGCTTGGACAGGGGGGGGAGTGGGGAGACCCAGTACTTC. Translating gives CASSLDRGGSGETQYF. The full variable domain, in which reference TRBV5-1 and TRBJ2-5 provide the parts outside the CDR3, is KAGVTQTPRYLIKTRGQQVTLSCSPISGHRSVSWYQQTPGQGLQFLFEYFSETQRNKGNFPGRFSGRQFSNSRSEMNVSTLELGDSALYLCASSLDRGGSGETQYFGPGTRLLVL.

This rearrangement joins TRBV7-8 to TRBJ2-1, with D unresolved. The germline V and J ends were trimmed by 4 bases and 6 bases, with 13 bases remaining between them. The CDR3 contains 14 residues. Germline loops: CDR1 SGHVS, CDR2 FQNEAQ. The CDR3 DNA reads TGTGCCAGCAGCTCCCAGCTTACCGTCAATGAGCAGTTCTTC. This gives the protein CASSSQLTVNEQFF.

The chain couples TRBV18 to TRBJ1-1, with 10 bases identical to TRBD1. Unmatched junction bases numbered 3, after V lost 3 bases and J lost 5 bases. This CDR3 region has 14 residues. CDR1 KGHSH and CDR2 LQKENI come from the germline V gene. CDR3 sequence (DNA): TGTGCCAGCTCACCCCGGGACAGGGGAACTGAAGCTTTCTTT. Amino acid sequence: CASSPRDRGTEAFF.

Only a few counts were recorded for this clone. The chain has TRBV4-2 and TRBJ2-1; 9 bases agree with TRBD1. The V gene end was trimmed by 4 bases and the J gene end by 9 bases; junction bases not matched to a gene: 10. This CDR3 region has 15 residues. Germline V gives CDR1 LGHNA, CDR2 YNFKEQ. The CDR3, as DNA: TGTGCCAGCAGCCCAAACAGGGGGCAGAACGGTGAGCAGTTCTTC. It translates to CASSPNRGQNGEQFF.

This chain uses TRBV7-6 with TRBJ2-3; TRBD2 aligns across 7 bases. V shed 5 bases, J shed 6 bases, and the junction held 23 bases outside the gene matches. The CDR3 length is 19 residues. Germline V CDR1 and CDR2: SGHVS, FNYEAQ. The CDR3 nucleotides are TGTGCCAGCAGCGCCGCTGCTAACCCTCCGGGACTATCGTCGGATACGCAGTATTTT. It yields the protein CASSAAANPPGLSSDTQYF.

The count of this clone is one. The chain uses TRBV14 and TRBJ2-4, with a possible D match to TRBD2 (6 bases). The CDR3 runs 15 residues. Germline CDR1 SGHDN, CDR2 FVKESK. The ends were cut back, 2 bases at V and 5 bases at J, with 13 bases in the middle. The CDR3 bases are TGTGCCAGCAGCCAACCCAAAGGCGGGGAAAACATTCAGTACTTC. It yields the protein CASSQPKGGENIQYF.

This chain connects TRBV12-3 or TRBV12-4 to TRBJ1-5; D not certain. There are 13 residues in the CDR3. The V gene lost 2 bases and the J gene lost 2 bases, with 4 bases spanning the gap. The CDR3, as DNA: TGTGCCAGCAGTTTATTTGGCAATCAGCCCCAGCATTTT. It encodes CASSLFGNQPQHF.

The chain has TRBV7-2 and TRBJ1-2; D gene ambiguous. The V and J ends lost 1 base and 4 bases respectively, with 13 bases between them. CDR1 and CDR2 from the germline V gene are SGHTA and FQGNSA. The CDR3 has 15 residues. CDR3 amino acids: CASSLVVASPYGYTF. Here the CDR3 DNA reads TGTGCCAGCAGCTTAGTGGTGGCAAGCCCCTATGGCTACACCTTC.

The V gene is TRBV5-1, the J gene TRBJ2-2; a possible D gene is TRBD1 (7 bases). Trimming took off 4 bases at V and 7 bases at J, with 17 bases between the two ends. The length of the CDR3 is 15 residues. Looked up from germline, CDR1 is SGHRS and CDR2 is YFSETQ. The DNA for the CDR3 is TGCGCCAGCAGCCAACTTACAGGGGAGGTCGGGGAGCTGTTTTTT. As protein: CASSQLTGEVGELFF.

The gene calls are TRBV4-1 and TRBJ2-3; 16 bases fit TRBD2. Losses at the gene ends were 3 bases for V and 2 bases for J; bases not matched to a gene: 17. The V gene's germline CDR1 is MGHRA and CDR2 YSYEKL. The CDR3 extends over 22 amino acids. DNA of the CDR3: TGCGCCAGCAGCCACACCAGAAACCCGGGACTAGCGGGGGGGCCCGACACAGATACGCAGTATTTT. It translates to CASSHTRNPGLAGGPDTDTQYF.

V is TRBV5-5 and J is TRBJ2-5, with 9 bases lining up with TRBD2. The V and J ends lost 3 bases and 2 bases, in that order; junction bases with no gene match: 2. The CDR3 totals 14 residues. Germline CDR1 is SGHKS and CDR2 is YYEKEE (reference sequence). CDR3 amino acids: CASSYGLAQETQYF. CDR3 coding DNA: TGTGCCAGCAGCTACGGACTAGCGCAAGAGACCCAGTACTTC. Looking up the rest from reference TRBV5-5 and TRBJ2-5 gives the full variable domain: DAGVTQSPTHLIKTRGQQVTLRCSPISGHKSVSWYQQVLGQGPQFIFQYYEKEERGRGNFPDRFSARQFPNYSSELNVNALLLGDSALYLCASSYGLAQETQYFGPGTRLLVL.

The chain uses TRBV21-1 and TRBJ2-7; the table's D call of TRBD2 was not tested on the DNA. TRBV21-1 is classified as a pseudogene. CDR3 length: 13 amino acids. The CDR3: CASTTGSSYEQYF. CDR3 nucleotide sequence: TGTGCCAGCACGACTGGAAGCTCCTACGAGCAGTACTTC.

CDR3 in amino acids: CASSQDPVIGRDYNEQFF. The CDR3 coding sequence is TGCGCCAGCAGCCAAGACCCGGTGATCGGGAGGGACTACAATGAGCAGTTCTTC. The gene calls are TRBV4-3 and TRBJ2-1; 8 nucleotides agree with TRBD2. This CDR3 is 18 amino acids long. With 0 bases clipped from V and 3 bases from J, the junction kept 10 bases outside the gene matches. Germline loops: CDR1 LGHNA, CDR2 YSLEER.

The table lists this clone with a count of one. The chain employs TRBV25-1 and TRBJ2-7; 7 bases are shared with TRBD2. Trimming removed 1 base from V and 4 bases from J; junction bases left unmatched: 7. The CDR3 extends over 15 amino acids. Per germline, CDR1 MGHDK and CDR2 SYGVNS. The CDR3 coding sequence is TGTGCCAGCAGTGAATCGGGGACTACGCGATACGAGCAGTACTTC. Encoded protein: CASSESGTTRYEQYF.